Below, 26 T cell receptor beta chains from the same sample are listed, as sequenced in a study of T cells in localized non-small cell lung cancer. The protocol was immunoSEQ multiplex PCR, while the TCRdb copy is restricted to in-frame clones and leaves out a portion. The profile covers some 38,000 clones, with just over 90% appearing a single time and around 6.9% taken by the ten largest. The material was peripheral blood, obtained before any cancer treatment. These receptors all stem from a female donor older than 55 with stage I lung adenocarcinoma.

The CDR3 nucleotides are TGTGCCAGTAGTAACTCTGGACGGACGACTGGGGCCAACGTCCTGACTTTC. Its translation: CASSNSGRTTGANVLTF. The chain combines TRBV19 with TRBJ2-6; unclear D gene. Deletions cut 4 bases from V and 2 bases from J, with 15 bases between. CDR3 length: 17 amino acids. Per the germline V gene, CDR1 is LNHDA and CDR2 is SQIVND (reference sequence). Supplemented by reference TRBV19 and TRBJ2-6, the full variable domain reads DGGITQSPKYLFRKEGQNVTLSCEQNLNHDAMYWYRQDPGQGLRLIYYSQIVNDFQKGDIAEGYSVSREKKESFPLTVTSAQKNPTAFYLCASSNSGRTTGANVLTFGAGSRLTVL.

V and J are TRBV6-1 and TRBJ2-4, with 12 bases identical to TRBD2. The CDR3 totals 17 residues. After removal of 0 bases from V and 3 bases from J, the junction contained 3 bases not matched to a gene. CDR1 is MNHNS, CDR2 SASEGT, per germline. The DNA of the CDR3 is TGTGCCAGCAGTGAAGCCCCGACTAGCGGGGGCAAAAACATTCAGTACTTC. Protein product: CASSEAPTSGGKNIQYF.

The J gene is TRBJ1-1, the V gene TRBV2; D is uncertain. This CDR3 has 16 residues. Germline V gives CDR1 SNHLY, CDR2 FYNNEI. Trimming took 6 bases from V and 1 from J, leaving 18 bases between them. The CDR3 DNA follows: TGTGCCAGCAGCCCGGGCCAGACCTTTACGAACACTGAAGCTTTCTTT. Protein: CASSPGQTFTNTEAFF.

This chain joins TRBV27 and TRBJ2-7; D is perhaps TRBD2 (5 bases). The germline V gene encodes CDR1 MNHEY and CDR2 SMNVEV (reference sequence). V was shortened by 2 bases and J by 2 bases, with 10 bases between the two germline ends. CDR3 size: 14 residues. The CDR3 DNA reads TGTGCCAGCAGTTTAGACCCGCGGGCCTACGAGCAGTACTTC. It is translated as CASSLDPRAYEQYF.

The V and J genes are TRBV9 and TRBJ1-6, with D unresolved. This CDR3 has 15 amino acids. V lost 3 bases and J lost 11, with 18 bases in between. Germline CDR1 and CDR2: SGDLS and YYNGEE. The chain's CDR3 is CASSARLGRSPPLHF. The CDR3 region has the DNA TGTGCCAGCAGCGCCCGCCTAGGCCGGTCCCCACCCCTCCACTTT.

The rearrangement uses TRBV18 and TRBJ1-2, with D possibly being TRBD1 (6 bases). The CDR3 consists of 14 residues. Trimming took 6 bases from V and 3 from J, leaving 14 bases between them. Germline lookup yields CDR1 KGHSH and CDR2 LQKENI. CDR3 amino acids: CASSSGTRDYGYTF. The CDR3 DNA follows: TGTGCCAGCTCCTCCGGGACACGGGACTATGGCTACACCTTC.

The CDR3 nucleotides read TGTGCCAGCAGCGCTGCCGGAGCTGATAACTATGGCTACACCTTC. Amino acid sequence: CASSAAGADNYGYTF. This chain connects TRBV9 to TRBJ1-2; D uncertain. Germline V lookup: CDR1 SGDLS, CDR2 YYNGEE. The CDR3 is 15 residues long. The ends were cut back, 3 bases at V and 1 base at J, with 13 bases in the middle.

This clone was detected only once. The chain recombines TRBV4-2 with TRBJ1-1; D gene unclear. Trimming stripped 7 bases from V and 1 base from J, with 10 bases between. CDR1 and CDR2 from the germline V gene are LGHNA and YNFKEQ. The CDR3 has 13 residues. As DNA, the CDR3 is TGTGCCAGCACATTTAACTGGAACACTGAAGCTTTCTTT. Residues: CASTFNWNTEAFF.

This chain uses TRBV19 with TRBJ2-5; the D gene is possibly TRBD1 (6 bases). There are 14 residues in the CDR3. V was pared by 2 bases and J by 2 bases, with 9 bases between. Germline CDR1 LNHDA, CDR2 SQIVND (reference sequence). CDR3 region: CASSIQGIQETQYF. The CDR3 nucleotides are TGTGCCAGTAGTATACAGGGGATTCAAGAGACCCAGTACTTC.

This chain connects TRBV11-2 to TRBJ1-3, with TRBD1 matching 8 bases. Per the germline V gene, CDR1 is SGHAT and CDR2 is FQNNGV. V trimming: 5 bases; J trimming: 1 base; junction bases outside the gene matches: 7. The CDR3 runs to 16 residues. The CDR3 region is CASSPGDRISGNTIYF. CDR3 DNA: TGTGCCAGCAGCCCCGGGGACAGGATATCTGGAAACACCATATATTTT.

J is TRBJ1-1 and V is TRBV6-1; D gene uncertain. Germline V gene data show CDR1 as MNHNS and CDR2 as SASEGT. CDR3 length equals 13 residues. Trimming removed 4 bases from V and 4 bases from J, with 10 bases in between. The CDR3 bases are TGTGCCAGCAGTGCTATCGGGCCCACTGAAGCTTTCTTT. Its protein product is CASSAIGPTEAFF.

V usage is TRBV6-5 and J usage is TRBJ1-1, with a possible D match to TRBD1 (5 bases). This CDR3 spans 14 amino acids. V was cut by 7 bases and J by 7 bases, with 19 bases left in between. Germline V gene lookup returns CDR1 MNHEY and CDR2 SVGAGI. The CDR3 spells CASINPQGRDEAFF. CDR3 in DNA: TGTGCCAGCATAAATCCGCAGGGTCGGGATGAAGCTTTCTTT.

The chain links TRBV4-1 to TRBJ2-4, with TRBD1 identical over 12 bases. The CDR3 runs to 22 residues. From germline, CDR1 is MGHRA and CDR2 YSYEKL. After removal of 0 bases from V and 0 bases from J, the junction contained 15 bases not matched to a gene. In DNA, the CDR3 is TGCGCCAGCAGCCAAGATTGGAGGACCGGGACAGGGGGCGGTCTAGCCAAAAACATTCAGTACTTC. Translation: CASSQDWRTGTGGGLAKNIQYF.

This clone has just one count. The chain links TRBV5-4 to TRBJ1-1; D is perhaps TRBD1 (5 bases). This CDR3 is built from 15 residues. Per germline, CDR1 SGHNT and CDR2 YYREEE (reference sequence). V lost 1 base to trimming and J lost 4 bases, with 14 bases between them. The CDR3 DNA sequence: TGTGCCAGCAGCTTGCGGGGGTCTGTGGCCACTGAAGCTTTCTTT. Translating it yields CASSLRGSVATEAFF.

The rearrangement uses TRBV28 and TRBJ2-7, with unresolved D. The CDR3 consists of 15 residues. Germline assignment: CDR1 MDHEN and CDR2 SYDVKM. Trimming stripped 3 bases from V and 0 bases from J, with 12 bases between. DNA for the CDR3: TGTGCCAGCAGTTTCGAAGGGAAAAGCTCCTACGAGCAGTACGTC. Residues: CASSFEGKSSYEQYV.

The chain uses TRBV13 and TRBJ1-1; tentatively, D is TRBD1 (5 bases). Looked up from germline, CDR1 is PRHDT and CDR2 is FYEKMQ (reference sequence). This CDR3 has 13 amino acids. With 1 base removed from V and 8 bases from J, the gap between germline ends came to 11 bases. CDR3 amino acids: CASSLAPGREAFF. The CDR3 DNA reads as TGTGCCAGCAGCTTAGCCCCAGGGCGGGAAGCTTTCTTT.

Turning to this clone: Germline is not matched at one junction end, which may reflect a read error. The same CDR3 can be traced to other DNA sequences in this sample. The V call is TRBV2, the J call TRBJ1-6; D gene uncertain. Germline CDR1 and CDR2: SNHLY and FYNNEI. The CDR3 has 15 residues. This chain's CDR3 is CASHQQTTLGSPLHF. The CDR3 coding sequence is TGTGCCAGCCATCAACAAACCACTTTGGGTTCACCCCTTCACTTT.

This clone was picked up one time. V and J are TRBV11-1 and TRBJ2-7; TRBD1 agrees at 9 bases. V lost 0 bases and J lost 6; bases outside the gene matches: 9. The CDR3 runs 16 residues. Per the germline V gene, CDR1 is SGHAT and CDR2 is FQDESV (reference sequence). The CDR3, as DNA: TGTGCCAGCAGCTTAGCTGAGGGACAGGGAATGGTCGAGCAGTACTTC. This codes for CASSLAEGQGMVEQYF.

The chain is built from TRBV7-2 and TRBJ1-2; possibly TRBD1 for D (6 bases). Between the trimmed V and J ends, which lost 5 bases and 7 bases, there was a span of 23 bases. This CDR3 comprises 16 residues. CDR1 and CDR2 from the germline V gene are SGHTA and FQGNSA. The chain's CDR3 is CASSPIQGLIRSGYTF. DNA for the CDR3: TGTGCCAGCAGCCCGATACAGGGACTGATCCGCTCTGGCTACACCTTC. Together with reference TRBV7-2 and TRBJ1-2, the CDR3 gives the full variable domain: GAGVSQSPSNKVTEKGKDVELRCDPISGHTALYWYRQSLGQGLEFLIYFQGNSAPDKSGLPSDRFSAERTGGSVSTLTIQRTQQEDSAVYLCASSPIQGLIRSGYTFGSGTRLTVV.

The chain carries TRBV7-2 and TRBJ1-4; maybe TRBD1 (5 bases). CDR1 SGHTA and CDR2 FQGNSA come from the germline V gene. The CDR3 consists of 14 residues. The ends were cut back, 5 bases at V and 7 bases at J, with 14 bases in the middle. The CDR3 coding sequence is TGTGCCAGCAGCCCCCTTGGGGACGTTGAAAAACTGTTTTTT. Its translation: CASSPLGDVEKLFF.

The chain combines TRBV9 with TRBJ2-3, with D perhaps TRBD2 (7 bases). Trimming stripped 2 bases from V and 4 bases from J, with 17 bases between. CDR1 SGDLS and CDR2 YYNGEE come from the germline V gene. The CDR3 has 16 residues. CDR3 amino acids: CASSVEGRGAADTQYF. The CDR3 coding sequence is TGTGCCAGCAGCGTTGAAGGACGGGGGGCAGCAGATACGCAGTATTTT.

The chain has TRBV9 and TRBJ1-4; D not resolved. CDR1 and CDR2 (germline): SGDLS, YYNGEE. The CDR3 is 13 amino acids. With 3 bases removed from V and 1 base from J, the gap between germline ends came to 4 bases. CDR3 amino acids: CASSEGTNEKLFF. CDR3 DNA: TGTGCCAGCAGCGAGGGAACTAATGAAAAACTGTTTTTT.

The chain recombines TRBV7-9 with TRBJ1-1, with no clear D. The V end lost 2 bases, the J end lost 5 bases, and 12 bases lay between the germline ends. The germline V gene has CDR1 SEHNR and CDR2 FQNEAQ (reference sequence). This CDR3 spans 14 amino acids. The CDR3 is CASSLMGSPTEAFF. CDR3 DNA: TGTGCCAGCAGCTTAATGGGCAGCCCTACTGAAGCTTTCTTT.

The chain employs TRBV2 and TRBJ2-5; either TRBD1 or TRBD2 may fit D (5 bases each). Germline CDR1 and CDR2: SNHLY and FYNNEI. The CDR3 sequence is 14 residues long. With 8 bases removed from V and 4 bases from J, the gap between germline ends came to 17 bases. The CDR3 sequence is CASRDGWGRETQYF. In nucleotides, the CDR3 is TGTGCCAGCCGGGACGGATGGGGTAGAGAGACCCAGTACTTC.

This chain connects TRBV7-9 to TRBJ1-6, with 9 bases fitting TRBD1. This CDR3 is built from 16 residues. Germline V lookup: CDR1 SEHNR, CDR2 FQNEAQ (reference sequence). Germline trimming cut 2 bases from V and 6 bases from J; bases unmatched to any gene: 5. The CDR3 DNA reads TGTGCCAGCAGCTTACCTATGACAGGGGGTAATTCACCCCTCCACTTT. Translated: CASSLPMTGGNSPLHF.

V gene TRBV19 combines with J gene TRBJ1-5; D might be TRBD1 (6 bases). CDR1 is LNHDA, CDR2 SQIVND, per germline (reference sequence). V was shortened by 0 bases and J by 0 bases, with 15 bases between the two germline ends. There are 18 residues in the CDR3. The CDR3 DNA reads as TGTGCCAGTAGTATAGATCTACCAGGGGAATATAGCAATCAGCCCCAGCATTTT. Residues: CASSIDLPGEYSNQPQHF. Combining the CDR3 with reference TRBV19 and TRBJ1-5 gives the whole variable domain DGGITQSPKYLFRKEGQNVTLSCEQNLNHDAMYWYRQDPGQGLRLIYYSQIVNDFQKGDIAEGYSVSREKKESFPLTVTSAQKNPTAFYLCASSIDLPGEYSNQPQHFGDGTRLSIL.